This TCR beta chain was documented in a study of T cell clonotyping in hematopoietic cell transplantation. Study-level results: Recipient TCR diversity dropped after transplant; expanded clonotypes rose from day 30 to 180. Cells were unsorted, so CD4 and CD8 contributions were not separated. Higher Inverse Simpson Index values in graft donor and pretransplant recipient predicted broader posttransplant TCR diversity.

Method: immunoSEQ multiplex PCR; TCRdb's copy keeps in-frame clones and lacks some. The sample yields approximately 6,000 clones, roughly 32% seen once. This clone was seen a few times. Its antigen remains unidentified. This CDR3 region has 13 residues. Germline V gene lookup returns CDR1 SGHDT and CDR2 YYEEEE. Trimming took off 4 bases at V and 9 bases at J, with 14 bases between the two ends. This sample comprised peripheral blood mononuclear cells, obtained 30 days after allogeneic stem cell transplant. This sequence joins TRBV5-6 and TRBJ2-1, with a weak D call TRBD2 (6 bases). The TCR sequence derives from a female patient aged 50-60 years who had an allogeneic stem cell transplant from an unrelated donor, so the T cells may come from the graft donor. Some clones in this sample may be carry-over from other donors' samples. For the CDR3, the DNA is TGTGCCAGCAGCCGAGCGGGTGGGGGTGAGCAGTTCTTC. It encodes CASSRAGGGEQFF.